This entry concerns a single T cell receptor beta chain. What it recognizes is unknown. Recent acute infections and vaccinations were absent in the healthy HIV-negative adult donors. The sample comes from a study of shared clonotypes between healthy human individuals. Produced via immunoSEQ multiplex PCR; TCRdb's table is partial and in-frame only. The sample includes about 470,000 clones, 70% to 80% of them seen just once. General study points: The researchers took only blood, and tissue repertoires probably look different.

The CDR3 sequence is 15 residues long. V was clipped by 3 bases and J by 2 bases, with 11 bases between them. Germline-derived CDR1 and CDR2 are MGHRA and YSYEKL. Sequences were obtained from PBMCs. This receptor was taken from a woman in her forties in good health. Some clones in this sample may be carry-over from other donors' samples. V gene TRBV4-1 combines with J gene TRBJ1-3; D remains ambiguous. The CDR3: CASSHLGRTGNTIYF. The CDR3 DNA follows: TGCGCCAGCAGCCATCTGGGAAGGACTGGAAACACCATATATTTT.